The 20 T cell receptor beta chains given below trace back to one sample, sequenced in a study of cytomegalovirus exposure and HLA in healthy donors. This table comes from immunoSEQ multiplex PCR, and its TCRdb copy is limited to in-frame clones, with some not included. The repertoire has 150,000 or so clones, approximately 86% of them found once; the top ten carry 2% to 3%. Material: PBMCs. These receptors were obtained from a man between 18 and 35 years old in good health and CMV-seropositive.

The chain employs TRBV2 and TRBJ2-1; 11 bases are a match to TRBD2. The germline gives CDR1 SNHLY, CDR2 FYNNEI. V was pared by 6 bases and J by 8 bases, with 9 bases of the junction left unmatched. The CDR3 has 15 residues. CDR3 nucleotides: TGTGCCAGCAGAATTAGCGGGGGGGCCATGTATGAGCAGTTCTTC. Its translation is CASRISGGAMYEQFF.

This chain uses TRBV7-8 with TRBJ2-1; the match to TRBD1 covers 8 bases. Trimming removed 0 bases from V and 0 bases from J; junction bases left unmatched: 4. CDR1 SGHVS and CDR2 FQNEAQ come from the germline V gene. CDR3 length: 17 amino acids. The CDR3 protein is CASSLAYRGSSYNEQFF. The DNA of the CDR3 is TGTGCCAGCAGCTTAGCGTACAGGGGGAGCTCCTACAATGAGCAGTTCTTC.

The CDR3 here is CASSQDSFDRNYGYTF. DNA for the CDR3: TGCGCCAGCAGCCAAGATAGTTTCGACAGGAACTATGGCTACACCTTC. V is TRBV4-3 and J is TRBJ1-2; D might be TRBD1 (6 bases). The CDR3 is 16 residues long. Trimming cost V 0 bases and J 2 bases, with 13 bases left between them. From germline, CDR1 is LGHNA and CDR2 YSLEER.

CDR3 sequence reads: CASSEMDTAFMNTEAFF. The DNA of the CDR3 is TGTGCCAGCAGTGAGATGGACACGGCTTTTATGAACACTGAAGCTTTCTTT. This chain links TRBV2 with TRBJ1-1; possibly TRBD1 for D (5 bases). V lost 3 bases, J lost 0 bases, and 17 bases lay in between. CDR1 is SNHLY, CDR2 FYNNEI, per germline. This CDR3 has 17 residues.

V gene TRBV9 combines with J gene TRBJ2-7; 10 nucleotides match TRBD1. This CDR3 contains 14 residues. Per germline, CDR1 SGDLS and CDR2 YYNGEE. J was trimmed by 7 bases and V by 3 bases; bases with no gene match: 7. The CDR3 loop is CASSADRGHGEQYF. CDR3 nucleotides: TGTGCCAGCAGCGCAGACAGGGGGCACGGAGAGCAGTACTTC.

This chain links TRBV7-2 with TRBJ2-1; D may be TRBD2 (7 bases). Germline CDR1 and CDR2: SGHTA and FQGNSA. The germline V and J ends were trimmed by 5 bases and 9 bases, with 20 bases remaining between them. The CDR3 has 15 residues. As DNA, the CDR3 is TGTGCCAGCAGCCTAGTGGGGGGAGGGGGAATTGAGCAGTTCTTC. The encoded protein is CASSLVGGGGIEQFF.

The J gene is TRBJ2-7, the V gene TRBV29-1; a possible D gene is TRBD1 (6 bases). CDR1 and CDR2 (germline): SQVTM, ANQGSEA. The V end lost 4 bases, the J end lost 2 bases, and 15 bases lay between the germline ends. The CDR3 is made up of 14 amino acids. The CDR3 coding sequence is TGCAGCGTTGGGACAGCCCGAACTACCTACGAGCAGTACTTC. It translates to CSVGTARTTYEQYF.

V is TRBV7-6 and J is TRBJ1-4; 7 bases align to TRBD1. Germline V gene data show CDR1 as SGHVS and CDR2 as FNYEAQ. CDR3 length equals 17 residues. J gave up 7 bases and V 5 bases, and 16 bases lay outside the gene matches. The CDR3 here is CASSALQGGAPVEKLFF. The CDR3 DNA sequence: TGTGCCAGCAGCGCACTACAAGGGGGCGCGCCCGTTGAAAAACTGTTTTTT.

The V call is TRBV4-1, the J call TRBJ2-7; possibly TRBD2 for D (6 bases). Germline lookup yields CDR1 MGHRA and CDR2 YSYEKL. V was cut by 1 base and J by 6 bases, with 16 bases left in between. The CDR3 is 15 residues long. CDR3 loop: CASSQVSSGVVEQYF. The CDR3 coding sequence is TGCGCCAGCAGCCAAGTTTCGTCGGGAGTAGTCGAGCAGTACTTC.

The gene calls are TRBV5-1 and TRBJ1-4; TRBD1 agrees at 7 bases. Germline CDR1 reads SGHRS; CDR2 reads YFSETQ. CDR3 size: 13 residues. V was clipped by 4 bases and J by 4 bases; unmatched bases: 1. CDR3 in amino acids: CASSRDSNEKLFF. The CDR3 nucleotides read TGCGCCAGCAGCCGGGACAGTAATGAAAAACTGTTTTTT.

This clone appeared a few times. This sequence joins TRBV28 and TRBJ1-2; TRBD1 matches at 7 bases. Losses at the gene ends were 7 bases for V and 6 bases for J; bases not matched to a gene: 14. Germline lookup yields CDR1 MDHEN and CDR2 SYDVKM. The CDR3 length is 15 residues. The CDR3 DNA is TGTGCCAGCACTCTCTCCGACAGGGTGCGTAATGGCTACACCTTC. Translating gives CASTLSDRVRNGYTF.

Here the CDR3 reads CASSLPSGANVLTF. Here the CDR3 DNA reads TGTGCCAGCAGTCTACCCTCTGGGGCCAACGTCCTGACTTTC. The chain couples TRBV6-5 to TRBJ2-6; no definite D call. Germline CDR1 reads MNHEY; CDR2 reads SVGAGI. The CDR3 extends over 14 amino acids. V was clipped by 5 bases and J by 0 bases, with 5 bases between them.

This clone was counted once. The chain combines TRBV6-5 with TRBJ2-1; 13 nucleotides match TRBD2. Per the germline V gene, CDR1 is MNHEY and CDR2 is SVGAGI. After removal of 4 bases from V and 9 bases from J, the junction contained 9 bases not matched to a gene. The CDR3 contains 16 residues. The chain's CDR3 is CASSSLVTSGGSEQFF. DNA of the CDR3: TGTGCCAGCAGTTCCCTCGTGACTAGCGGGGGGAGTGAGCAGTTCTTC.

This sequence joins TRBV20-1 and TRBJ2-7; D is unclear. Trimming pared 1 base from V and 3 bases from J, leaving 4 bases between. Germline V gene sequence: CDR1 DFQATT, CDR2 SNEGSKA (reference sequence). This CDR3 comprises 11 residues. The CDR3 DNA is TGCAGTGCTAGAGTATTCTACGAGCAGTACTTC. It encodes CSARVFYEQYF.

This clone was counted a single time. The chain carries TRBV18 and TRBJ1-2, with 9 bases lining up with TRBD1. This CDR3 is built from 14 residues. The V segment lost 3 bases and the J segment 3 bases; nucleotides outside the gene matches: 2. CDR1 is KGHSH and CDR2 is LQKENI in the germline V gene. The CDR3 DNA reads TGTGCCAGCTCACCGGGACAGGGACACTATGGCTACACCTTC. Translated: CASSPGQGHYGYTF.

The rearrangement joins TRBV28 to TRBJ2-1; 7 bases agree with TRBD2. Trimming took 3 bases from V and 5 from J; bases not matched to a gene: 7. CDR3 size: 15 residues. CDR1 is MDHEN, CDR2 SYDVKM, per germline. CDR3 loop: CASSLAGSGHNEQFF. The CDR3 DNA follows: TGTGCCAGCAGTTTGGCTGGTAGCGGGCACAATGAGCAGTTCTTC.

The V and J genes are TRBV2 and TRBJ2-5; D perhaps matches TRBD1 (5 bases). Looked up from germline, CDR1 is SNHLY and CDR2 is FYNNEI. Trimming left V 9 bases short and J 6 bases short, with 11 bases between. This CDR3 is built from 11 residues. The CDR3 bases are TGTGCCAGTCAGGGAACAAAGACCCAGTACTTC. As protein: CASQGTKTQYF.

V and J are TRBV12-5 and TRBJ2-2; D uncertain. The germline V and J ends were trimmed by 6 bases and 6 bases, with 8 bases remaining between them. The CDR3 sequence is 12 residues long. The germline V gene encodes CDR1 LGHNT and CDR2 FRNRAP. The CDR3: CASGPQAGELFF. CDR3 bases: TGTGCTAGTGGCCCGCAGGCCGGGGAGCTGTTTTTT.

The chain combines TRBV5-1 with TRBJ1-2, with D perhaps TRBD1 (6 bases). Germline V lookup: CDR1 SGHRS, CDR2 YFSETQ. Trimming cost V 0 bases and J 7 bases, with 16 bases left between them. The CDR3 spans 15 residues. The CDR3 sequence: CASSLDPGALGGYTF. CDR3 in DNA: TGCGCCAGCAGCTTGGACCCAGGGGCTTTAGGTGGCTACACCTTC.

This chain joins TRBV5-1 and TRBJ2-1, with TRBD1 matching 7 bases. CDR1 and CDR2 (germline): SGHRS, YFSETQ. V shed 3 bases, J shed 0 bases, and the junction held 6 bases outside the gene matches. CDR3 length: 16 amino acids. CDR3 DNA sequence: TGCGCCAGCAGCTCCACCAAGGGGGCCTCCTACAATGAGCAGTTCTTC. Translating gives CASSSTKGASYNEQFF.